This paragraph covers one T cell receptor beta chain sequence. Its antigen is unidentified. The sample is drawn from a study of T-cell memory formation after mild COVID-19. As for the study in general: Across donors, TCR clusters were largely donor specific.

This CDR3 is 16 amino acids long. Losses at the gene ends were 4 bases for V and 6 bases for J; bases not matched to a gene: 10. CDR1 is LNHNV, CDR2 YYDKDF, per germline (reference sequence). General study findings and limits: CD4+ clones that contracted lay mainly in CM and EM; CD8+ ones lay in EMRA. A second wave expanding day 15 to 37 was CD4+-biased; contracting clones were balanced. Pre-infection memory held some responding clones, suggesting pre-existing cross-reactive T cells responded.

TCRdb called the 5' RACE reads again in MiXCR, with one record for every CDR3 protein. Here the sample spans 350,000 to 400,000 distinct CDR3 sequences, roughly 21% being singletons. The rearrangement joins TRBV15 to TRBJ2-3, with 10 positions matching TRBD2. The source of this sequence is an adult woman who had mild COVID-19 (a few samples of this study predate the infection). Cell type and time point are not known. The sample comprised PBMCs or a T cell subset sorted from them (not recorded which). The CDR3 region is CATSTRLAGGIDTQYF. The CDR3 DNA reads TGTGCCACCAGCACCCGATTAGCGGGGGGCATCGATACGCAGTATTTT.